A selection of T cell receptor beta chains follows, all from one sample in a study of T cells after yellow fever vaccination. TCRdb reanalysed the 5' RACE reads using MiXCR and keeps one entry per CDR3 protein. In the table there are about 69,000 distinct CDR3 sequences, approximately 6.2% of which are singletons. This material consisted of CD4+ T cells sorted from PBMCs, taken more than 14 days after the first yellow fever vaccination. The receptors stem from a man younger than 35 who received the YFV17D yellow fever vaccine. The CDR3 runs from the conserved cysteine through the conserved F or W. The D gene is left open where the match is weak. A clone size is listed for some rows: how often the clone was seen (once, few, many), or a class if it is expanded.

len,v_gene,j_gene,d_gene,abundance,CDR3aa,CDR3nt
13,TRBV7-9,TRBJ1-1,-,many,CASSLEAATEAFF,TGTGCCAGCAGCTTAGAGGCAGCCACTGAAGCTTTCTTT
15,TRBV14,TRBJ1-2,-,many,CASSQDQEWNYGYTF,TGTGCCAGCAGCCAAGATCAGGAGTGGAACTATGGCTACACCTTC
13,TRBV15,TRBJ2-7,-,many,CATSPTGIDEQYF,TGTGCCACCAGTCCGACAGGAATCGACGAGCAGTACTTC
15,TRBV6-5,TRBJ2-1,TRBD1,many,CASSYQGAEFDEQFF,TGTGCCAGCAGTTACCAGGGGGCAGAGTTCGATGAGCAGTTCTTC
13,TRBV20-1,TRBJ2-3,TRBD2,many,CSTTSGRHDTQYF,TGCAGTACGACTAGCGGGCGCCACGATACGCAGTATTTT
13,TRBV6-5,TRBJ1-2,-,many,CASRATRNYGYTF,TGTGCCAGCAGAGCCACCCGTAACTATGGCTACACCTTC
13,TRBV12-3/TRBV12-4,TRBJ2-4,TRBD1,many,CASRDRNKNIQYF,TGTGCTAGCCGGGACAGGAATAAAAACATTCAGTACTTC
16,TRBV5-4,TRBJ2-1,-,many,CASSRGQQRGYNEQFF,TGTGCCAGCAGCCGGGGACAACAAAGGGGCTACAATGAGCAGTTCTTC
17,TRBV5-1,TRBJ2-1,TRBD2,many,CASSLATSGGLHNEQFF,TGCGCCAGCAGCTTGGCTACTAGCGGGGGCCTACACAATGAGCAGTTCTTC
13,TRBV7-2,TRBJ2-2,-,many,CASRRKGLGELFF,TGTGCCAGCAGGAGGAAGGGGCTGGGGGAGCTGTTTTTT
17,TRBV5-8,TRBJ2-1,-,many,CASSLVAGATPYNEQFF,TGTGCCAGCAGCTTGGTCGCGGGGGCAACGCCCTACAATGAGCAGTTCTTC
14,TRBV4-2,TRBJ1-1,-,many,CASSQGEGSTEAFF,TGTGCCAGCAGCCAAGGGGAGGGGTCCACTGAAGCTTTCTTT
13,TRBV30,TRBJ1-5,-,-,CAWSVALSQPQHF,TGTGCCTGGAGTGTCGCACTGTCCCAGCCCCAGCATTTT
15,TRBV4-3,TRBJ2-7,-,many,CASSQDKGSSYEQYF,TGCGCCAGCAGCCAAGATAAAGGTTCTTCCTACGAGCAGTACTTC
15,TRBV5-1,TRBJ2-7,-,many,CASSFKGPSSNEQYF,TGCGCCAGCAGCTTTAAGGGCCCATCCAGCAACGAGCAGTACTTC
14,TRBV7-7,TRBJ2-5,-,-,CASSLGPAQETQYF,TGTGCCAGCAGCTTGGGACCGGCCCAAGAGACCCAGTACTTC
13,TRBV7-2,TRBJ2-5,-,many,CASSLNLRETQYF,TGTGCCAGCAGCCTCAACCTTCGAGAGACCCAGTACTTC
17,TRBV11-2,TRBJ2-5,TRBD2,many,CASSGRLLAGGRETQYF,TGTGCCAGCAGCGGCAGATTACTAGCGGGGGGCCGGGAGACCCAGTACTTC
16,TRBV28,TRBJ1-6,-,many,CASKPGPSSYNSPLHF,TGTGCCAGCAAACCAGGGCCGAGCTCCTATAATTCACCCCTCCACTTT
15,TRBV18,TRBJ1-5,-,many,CASSPIKHPGQPQHF,TGTGCCAGCTCACCAATAAAACATCCGGGGCAGCCCCAGCATTTT
11,TRBV5-6,TRBJ2-3,-,many,CASRRRDTQYF,TGTGCCAGCAGGCGAAGGGATACGCAGTATTTT
13,TRBV25-1,TRBJ1-1,-,many,CASSLLMNTEAFF,TGTGCCAGCAGTTTATTAATGAACACTGAAGCTTTCTTT
16,TRBV7-9,TRBJ1-5,-,many,CASSRSGVSGNQPQHF,TGTGCCAGCAGCCGCTCGGGGGTGTCTGGCAATCAGCCCCAGCATTTT
14,TRBV2,TRBJ1-4,-,many,CASSELVSNEKLFF,TGTGCCAGCAGTGAACTTGTTTCGAATGAAAAACTGTTTTTT
16,TRBV6-5,TRBJ2-2,-,many,CASSYGPQIYTGELFF,TGTGCCAGCAGTTACGGTCCCCAGATTTACACCGGGGAGCTGTTTTTT
14,TRBV9,TRBJ1-5,TRBD1,few,CASSPGTVSQPQHF,TGTGCCAGCAGCCCCGGGACAGTAAGTCAGCCCCAGCATTTT
14,TRBV5-6,TRBJ2-4,-,many,CASSLDREGDIQYF,TGTGCCAGCAGCTTGGACAGGGAGGGGGACATTCAGTACTTC
17,TRBV5-1,TRBJ1-6,-,many,CASSLGLRQGGNSPLHF,TGCGCCAGCAGCTTGGGATTGCGGCAGGGCGGTAATTCACCCCTCCACTTT
12,TRBV29-1,TRBJ1-2,-,many,CSVADTNYGYTF,TGCAGCGTCGCGGACACTAACTATGGCTACACCTTC
15,TRBV12-3/TRBV12-4,TRBJ1-1,TRBD1,many,CASSSGQGRRAEAFF,TGTGCCAGCAGCTCCGGACAGGGGAGGCGAGCTGAAGCTTTCTTT